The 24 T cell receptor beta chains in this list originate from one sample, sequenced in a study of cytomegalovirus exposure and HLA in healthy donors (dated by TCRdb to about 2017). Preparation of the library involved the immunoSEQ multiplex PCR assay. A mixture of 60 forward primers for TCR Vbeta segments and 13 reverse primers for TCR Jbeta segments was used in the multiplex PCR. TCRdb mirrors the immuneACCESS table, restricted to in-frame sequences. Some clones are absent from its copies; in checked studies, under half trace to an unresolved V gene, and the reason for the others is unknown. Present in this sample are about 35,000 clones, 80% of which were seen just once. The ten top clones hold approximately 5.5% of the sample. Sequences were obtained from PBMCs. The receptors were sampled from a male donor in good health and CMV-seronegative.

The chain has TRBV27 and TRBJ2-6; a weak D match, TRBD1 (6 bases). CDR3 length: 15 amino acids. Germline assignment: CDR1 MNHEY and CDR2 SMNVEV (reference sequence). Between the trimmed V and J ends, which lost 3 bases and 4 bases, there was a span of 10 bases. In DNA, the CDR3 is TGTGCCAGCAGTTTTACAGGGACGGGGGCCAACGTCCTGACTTTC. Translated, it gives CASSFTGTGANVLTF.

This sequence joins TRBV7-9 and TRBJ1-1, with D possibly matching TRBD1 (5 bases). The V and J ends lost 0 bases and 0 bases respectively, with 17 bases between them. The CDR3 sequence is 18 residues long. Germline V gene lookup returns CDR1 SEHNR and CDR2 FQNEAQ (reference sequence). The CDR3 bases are TGTGCCAGCAGCTTAGCGATCGTTTATTCAGGGCTGAACACTGAAGCTTTCTTT. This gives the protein CASSLAIVYSGLNTEAFF.

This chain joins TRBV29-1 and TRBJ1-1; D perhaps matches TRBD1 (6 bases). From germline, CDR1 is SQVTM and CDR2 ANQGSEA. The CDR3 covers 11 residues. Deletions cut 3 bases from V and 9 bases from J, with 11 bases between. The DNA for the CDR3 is TGCAGCGTTGAGGGGACACGTAAAGCTTTCTTT. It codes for CSVEGTRKAFF.

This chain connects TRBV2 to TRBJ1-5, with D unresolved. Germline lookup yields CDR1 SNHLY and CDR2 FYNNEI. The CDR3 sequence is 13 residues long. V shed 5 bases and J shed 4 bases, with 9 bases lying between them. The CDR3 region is CASSPTYNQPQHF. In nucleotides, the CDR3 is TGTGCCAGCAGTCCGACTTATAATCAGCCCCAGCATTTT.

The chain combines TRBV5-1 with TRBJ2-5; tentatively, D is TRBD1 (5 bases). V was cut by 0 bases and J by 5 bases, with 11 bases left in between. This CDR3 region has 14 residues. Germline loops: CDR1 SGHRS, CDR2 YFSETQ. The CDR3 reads CASSLAGAEETQYF. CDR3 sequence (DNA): TGCGCCAGCAGCTTGGCTGGGGCGGAGGAGACCCAGTACTTC.

The CDR3 loop is CSALDFYEQYF. The DNA for the CDR3 is TGCAGTGCCCTGGACTTCTACGAGCAGTACTTC. The V call is TRBV20-1, the J call TRBJ2-7; D is perhaps TRBD2 (5 bases). The CDR3 contains 11 residues. V was clipped by 6 bases and J by 3 bases, with 9 bases between them. Germline V gives CDR1 DFQATT, CDR2 SNEGSKA (reference sequence).

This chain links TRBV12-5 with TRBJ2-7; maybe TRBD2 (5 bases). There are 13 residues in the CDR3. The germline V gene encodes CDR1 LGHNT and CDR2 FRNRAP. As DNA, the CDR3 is TGTGCCTCGTCTCGAGGGCCCACCTACGAGCAGTACTTC. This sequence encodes CASSRGPTYEQYF.

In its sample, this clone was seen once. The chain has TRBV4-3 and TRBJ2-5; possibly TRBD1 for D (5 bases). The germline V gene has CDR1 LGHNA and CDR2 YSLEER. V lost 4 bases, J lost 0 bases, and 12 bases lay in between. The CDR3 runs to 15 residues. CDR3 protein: CASSLGTGDQETQYF. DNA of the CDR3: TGCGCCAGCAGCCTTGGAACAGGAGACCAAGAGACCCAGTACTTC.

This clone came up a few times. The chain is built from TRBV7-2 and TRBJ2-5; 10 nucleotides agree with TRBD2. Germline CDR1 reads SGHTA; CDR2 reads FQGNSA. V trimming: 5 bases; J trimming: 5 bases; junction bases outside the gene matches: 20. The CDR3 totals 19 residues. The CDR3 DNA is TGTGCCAGCAGCCGGGGGTTAAACAGCGGGAGGGCCGGGGGGGAGACCCAGTACTTC. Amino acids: CASSRGLNSGRAGGETQYF.

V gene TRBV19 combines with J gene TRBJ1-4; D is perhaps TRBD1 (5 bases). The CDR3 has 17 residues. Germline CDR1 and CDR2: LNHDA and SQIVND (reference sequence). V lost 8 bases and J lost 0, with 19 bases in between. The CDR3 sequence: CASADPRIGATNEKLFF. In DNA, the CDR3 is TGTGCCAGTGCTGACCCCAGGATAGGGGCAACTAATGAAAAACTGTTTTTT.

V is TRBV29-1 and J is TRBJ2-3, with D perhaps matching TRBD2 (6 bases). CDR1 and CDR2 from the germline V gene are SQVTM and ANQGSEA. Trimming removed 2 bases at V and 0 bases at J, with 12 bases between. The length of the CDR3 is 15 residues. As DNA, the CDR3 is TGCAGCGTTGAAAGGTGGGAGGCAAGCACAGATACGCAGTATTTT. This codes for CSVERWEASTDTQYF.

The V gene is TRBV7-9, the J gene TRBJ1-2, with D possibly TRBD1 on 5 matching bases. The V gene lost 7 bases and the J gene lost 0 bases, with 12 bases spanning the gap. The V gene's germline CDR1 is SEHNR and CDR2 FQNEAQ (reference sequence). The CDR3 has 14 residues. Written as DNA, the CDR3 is TGTGCCAGCACCCGACAGAACACTAACTATGGCTACACCTTC. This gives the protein CASTRQNTNYGYTF.

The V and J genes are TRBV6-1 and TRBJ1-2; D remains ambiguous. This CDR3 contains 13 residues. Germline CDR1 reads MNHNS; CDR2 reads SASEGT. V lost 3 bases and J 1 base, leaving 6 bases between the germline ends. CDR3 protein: CASSERVNYGYTF. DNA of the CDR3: TGTGCCAGCAGTGAGAGGGTTAACTATGGCTACACCTTC.

CDR3 loop: CASSQVWQGIYEQYF. CDR3 nucleotides: TGTGCCAGCAGCCAAGTCTGGCAGGGAATCTACGAGCAGTACTTC. The V call is TRBV4-2, the J call TRBJ2-7; possible D gene TRBD1, 5 bases. The germline V gene encodes CDR1 LGHNA and CDR2 YNFKEQ. There are 15 residues in the CDR3. The V gene lost 1 base and the J gene lost 3 bases, with 13 bases spanning the gap.

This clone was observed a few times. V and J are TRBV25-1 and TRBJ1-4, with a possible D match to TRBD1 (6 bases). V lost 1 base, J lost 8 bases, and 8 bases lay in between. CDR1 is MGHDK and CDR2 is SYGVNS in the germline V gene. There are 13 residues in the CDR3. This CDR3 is CASSESGDEKLFF. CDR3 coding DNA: TGTGCCAGCAGTGAATCAGGGGACGAAAAACTGTTTTTT.

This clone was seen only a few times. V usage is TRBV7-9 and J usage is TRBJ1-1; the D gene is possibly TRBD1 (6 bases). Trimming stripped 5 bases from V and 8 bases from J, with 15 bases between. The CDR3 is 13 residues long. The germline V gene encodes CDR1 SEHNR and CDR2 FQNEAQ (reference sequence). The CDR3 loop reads CASSPGGQGEAFF. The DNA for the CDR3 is TGTGCCAGCAGCCCGGGGGGGCAGGGGGAAGCTTTCTTT.

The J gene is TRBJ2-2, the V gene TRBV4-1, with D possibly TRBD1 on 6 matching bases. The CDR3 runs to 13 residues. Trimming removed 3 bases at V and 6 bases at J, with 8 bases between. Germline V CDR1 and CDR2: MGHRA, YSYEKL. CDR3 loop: CASSHPGAGELFF. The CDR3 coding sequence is TGCGCCAGCAGCCACCCAGGGGCCGGGGAGCTGTTTTTT.

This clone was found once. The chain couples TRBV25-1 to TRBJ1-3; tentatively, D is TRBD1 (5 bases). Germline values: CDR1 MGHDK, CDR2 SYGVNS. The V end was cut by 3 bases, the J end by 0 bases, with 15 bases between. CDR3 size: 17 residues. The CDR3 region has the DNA TGTGCCAGCAGTGAGCCCGCGGGGCACCGCTCTGGAAACACCATATATTTT. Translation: CASSEPAGHRSGNTIYF.

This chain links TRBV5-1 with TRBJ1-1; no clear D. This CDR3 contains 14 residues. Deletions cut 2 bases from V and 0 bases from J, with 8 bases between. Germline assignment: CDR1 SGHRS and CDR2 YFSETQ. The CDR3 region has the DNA TGCGCCAGCAGCTTAAGAGCCATGAACACTGAAGCTTTCTTT. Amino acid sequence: CASSLRAMNTEAFF. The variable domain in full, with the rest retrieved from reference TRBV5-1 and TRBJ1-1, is KAGVTQTPRYLIKTRGQQVTLSCSPISGHRSVSWYQQTPGQGLQFLFEYFSETQRNKGNFPGRFSGRQFSNSRSEMNVSTLELGDSALYLCASSLRAMNTEAFFGQGTRLTVV.

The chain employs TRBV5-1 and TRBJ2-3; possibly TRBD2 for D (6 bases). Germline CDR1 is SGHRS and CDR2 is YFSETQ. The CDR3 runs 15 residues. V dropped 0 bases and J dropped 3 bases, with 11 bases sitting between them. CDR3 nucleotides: TGCGCCAGCAGCTTGGCAGGGAGGAAAACAGATACGCAGTATTTT. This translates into CASSLAGRKTDTQYF.

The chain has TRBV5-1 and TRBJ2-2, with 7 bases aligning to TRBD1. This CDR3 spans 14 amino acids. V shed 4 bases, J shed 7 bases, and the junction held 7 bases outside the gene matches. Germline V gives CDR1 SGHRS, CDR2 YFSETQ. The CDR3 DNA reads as TGCGCCAGCAGCATCGGACAGGAAATCGGGGAGCTGTTTTTT. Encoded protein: CASSIGQEIGELFF.

The CDR3 spells CASSLAGLTGDSPDTQYF. DNA for the CDR3: TGTGCCAGCAGCTTAGCTGGCCTGACAGGCGATTCCCCAGATACGCAGTATTTT. This chain connects TRBV7-2 to TRBJ2-3; D perhaps matches TRBD1 (6 bases). CDR1 SGHTA and CDR2 FQGNSA come from the germline V gene. Trimming took 0 bases from V and 4 from J, leaving 20 bases between them. CDR3 length: 18 amino acids.

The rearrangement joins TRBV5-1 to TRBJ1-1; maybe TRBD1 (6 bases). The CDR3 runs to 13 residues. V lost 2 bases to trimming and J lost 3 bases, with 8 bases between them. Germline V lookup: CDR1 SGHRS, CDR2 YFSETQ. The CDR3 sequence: CASSLGQYTEAFF. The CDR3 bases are TGCGCCAGCAGCTTAGGACAGTACACTGAAGCTTTCTTT.

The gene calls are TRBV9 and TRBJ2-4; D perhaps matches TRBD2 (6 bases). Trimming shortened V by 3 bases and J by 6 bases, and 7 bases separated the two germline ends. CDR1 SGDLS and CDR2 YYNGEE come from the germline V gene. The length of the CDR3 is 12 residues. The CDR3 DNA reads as TGTGCCAGCAGCGGGGACTCAAACATTCAGTACTTC. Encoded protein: CASSGDSNIQYF.